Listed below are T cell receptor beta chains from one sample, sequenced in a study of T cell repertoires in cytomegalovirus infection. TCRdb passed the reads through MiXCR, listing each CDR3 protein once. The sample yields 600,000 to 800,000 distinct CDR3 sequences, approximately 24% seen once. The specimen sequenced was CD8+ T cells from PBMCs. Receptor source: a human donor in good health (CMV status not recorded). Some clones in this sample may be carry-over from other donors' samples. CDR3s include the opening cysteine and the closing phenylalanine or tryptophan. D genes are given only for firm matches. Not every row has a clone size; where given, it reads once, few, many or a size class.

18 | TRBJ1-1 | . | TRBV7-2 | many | CASSLEGGGVWGETEAFF | TGTGCCAGCAGCTTAGAGGGGGGGGGAGTCTGGGGTGAAACTGAAGCTTTCTTT
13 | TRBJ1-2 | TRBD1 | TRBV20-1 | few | CSAWTGAVYGYTF | TGCAGTGCTTGGACAGGGGCCGTCTATGGCTACACCTTC
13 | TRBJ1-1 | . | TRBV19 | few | CASSIWMNTEAFF | TGTGCCAGTAGTATATGGATGAACACTGAAGCTTTCTTT
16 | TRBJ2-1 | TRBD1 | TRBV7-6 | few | CASSQAGTGVYNEQFF | TGTGCCAGCAGCCAAGCCGGGACAGGGGTGTACAATGAGCAGTTCTTC
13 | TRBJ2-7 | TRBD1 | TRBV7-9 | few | CVLEGADRYEQYF | TGTGTCCTCGAGGGGGCAGATCGTTACGAGCAGTACTTC
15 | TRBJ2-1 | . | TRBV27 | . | CASSLESPRNNEQFF | TGTGCCAGCAGTTTGGAGTCCCCTCGGAACAATGAGCAGTTCTTC
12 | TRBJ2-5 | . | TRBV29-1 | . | CSGGAGAETQYF | TGCAGCGGAGGGGCAGGGGCAGAGACCCAGTACTTC
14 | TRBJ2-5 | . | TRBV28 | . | CAISGGAIQETQYF | TGTGCCATCTCCGGCGGGGCCATCCAAGAGACCCAGTACTTC
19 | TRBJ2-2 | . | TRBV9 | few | CASSDPFLATGRFTGELFF | TGTGCCAGCAGCGACCCCTTTCTCGCTACAGGGAGGTTCACCGGGGAGCTGTTTTTT
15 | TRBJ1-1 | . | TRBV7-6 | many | CASSLALTGPSEAFF | TGTGCCAGCAGCTTAGCCTTGACAGGTCCATCTGAAGCTTTCTTT
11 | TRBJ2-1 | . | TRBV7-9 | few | CASNPYNEQFF | TGTGCCAGCAATCCCTACAATGAGCAGTTCTTC
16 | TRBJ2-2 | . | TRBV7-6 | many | CASSLALVGRTGELFF | TGTGCCAGCAGCTTAGCGCTAGTAGGGCGCACCGGGGAGCTGTTTTTT
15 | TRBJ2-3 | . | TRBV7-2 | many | CASSQPTVPTDTQYF | TGTGCCAGCAGCCAGCCGACGGTCCCCACAGATACGCAGTATTTT
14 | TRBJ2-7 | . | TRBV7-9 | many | CASREQTFPYEQYF | TGTGCCAGCCGGGAACAGACCTTTCCCTACGAGCAGTACTTC
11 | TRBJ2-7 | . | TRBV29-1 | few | CSIRSSYEQYF | TGCAGCATCCGGAGCTCCTACGAGCAGTACTTC
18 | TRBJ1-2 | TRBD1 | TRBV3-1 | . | CASSQESGQVYTIYGYTF | TGTGCCAGCAGCCAAGAGAGCGGACAGGTCTATACAATATATGGCTACACCTTC
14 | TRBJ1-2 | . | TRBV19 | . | CASTTVTDTRGYTF | TGTGCCAGTACCACGGTCACCGATACCCGCGGCTACACCTTC
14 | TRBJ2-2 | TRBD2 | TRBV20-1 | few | CSAPGTSGPGELFF | TGCAGTGCCCCCGGGACTAGCGGGCCCGGGGAGCTGTTTTTT
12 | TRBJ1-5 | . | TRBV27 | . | CASRRSNQPQHF | TGTGCCAGCAGAAGGAGCAATCAGCCCCAGCATTTT
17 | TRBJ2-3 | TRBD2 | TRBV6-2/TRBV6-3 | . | CASSWENLAGITDTQYF | TGTGCCAGCAGTTGGGAAAATCTAGCGGGGATCACAGATACGCAGTATTTT
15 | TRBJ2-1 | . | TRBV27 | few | CASMETGLPYNEQFF | TGTGCCAGCATGGAGACAGGTCTCCCCTACAATGAGCAGTTCTTC
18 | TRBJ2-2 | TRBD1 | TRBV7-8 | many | CASSLEFARGQRAGELFF | TGTGCCAGCAGCTTAGAGTTTGCTAGGGGGCAACGGGCCGGGGAGCTGTTTTTT
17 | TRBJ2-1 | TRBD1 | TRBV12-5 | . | CASGWTMDRRSYNEQFF | TGTGCTAGTGGTTGGACGATGGACAGGCGATCCTACAATGAGCAGTTCTTC
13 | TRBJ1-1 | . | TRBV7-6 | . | CASSPVADTEAFF | TGTGCCAGCAGCCCCGTGGCGGACACTGAAGCTTTCTTT
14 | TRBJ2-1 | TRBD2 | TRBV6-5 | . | CASSFTGGSAEQFF | TGTGCCAGCAGCTTTACGGGGGGGTCAGCTGAGCAGTTCTTC
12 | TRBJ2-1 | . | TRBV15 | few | CATSKLDDEQFF | TGTGCCACCAGCAAGTTGGACGATGAGCAGTTCTTC
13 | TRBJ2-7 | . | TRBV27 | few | CASSFGRGYEQYF | TGTGCCAGCAGTTTCGGAAGGGGCTACGAGCAGTACTTC
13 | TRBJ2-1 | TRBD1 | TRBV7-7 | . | CATGAGGFGEQFF | TGTGCCACCGGGGCAGGGGGCTTCGGTGAGCAGTTCTTC
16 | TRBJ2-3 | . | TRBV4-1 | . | CASSHPGLDSTDTQYF | TGCGCCAGCAGCCATCCCGGACTGGACTCCACAGATACGCAGTATTTT
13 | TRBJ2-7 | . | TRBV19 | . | CASSIDRTYEQYF | TGTGCCAGTAGTATAGATCGGACCTACGAGCAGTACTTC
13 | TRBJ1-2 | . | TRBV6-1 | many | CASRTDTNYGYTF | TGTGCCAGCAGGACGGACACAAACTATGGCTACACCTTC
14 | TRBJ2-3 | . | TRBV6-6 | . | CANSPSPSTDTQYF | TGTGCCAACAGTCCGTCTCCTAGCACAGATACGCAGTATTTT
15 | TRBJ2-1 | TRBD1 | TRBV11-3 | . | CASSFRDRGQIEQFF | TGTGCCAGCAGCTTCCGGGACAGGGGGCAGATTGAGCAGTTCTTC
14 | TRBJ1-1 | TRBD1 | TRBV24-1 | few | CATGQGPLNTEAFF | TGTGCCACTGGACAGGGACCCCTGAACACTGAAGCTTTCTTT
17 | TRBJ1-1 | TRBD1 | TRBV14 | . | CASSRGTGGNKNTEAFF | TGTGCCAGCAGCCGGGGGACAGGGGGCAATAAGAACACTGAAGCTTTCTTT
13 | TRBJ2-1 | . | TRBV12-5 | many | CASVLSSYNEQFF | TGTGCTAGTGTGCTTAGCTCCTACAATGAGCAGTTCTTC
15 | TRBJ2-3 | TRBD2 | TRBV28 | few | CASSLTSPSTDTQYF | TGTGCCAGCAGCTTGACTAGCCCGAGCACAGATACGCAGTATTTT
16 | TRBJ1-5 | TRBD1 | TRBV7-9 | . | CASSLARGKSNQPQHF | TGTGCCAGCAGCTTAGCCAGGGGGAAGAGCAATCAGCCCCAGCATTTT
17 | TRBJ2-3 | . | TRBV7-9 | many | CASSLGEGDYYTDTQYF | TGTGCCAGCAGCTTAGGGGAGGGGGACTACTACACAGATACGCAGTATTTT
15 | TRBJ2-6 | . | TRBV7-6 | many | CASSLGRGGANVLTF | TGTGCCAGCAGCTTAGGGAGGGGTGGGGCCAACGTCCTGACTTTC
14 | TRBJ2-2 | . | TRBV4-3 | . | CASRLYASAGELFF | TGCGCCAGCAGGCTGTACGCTAGCGCCGGGGAGCTGTTTTTT
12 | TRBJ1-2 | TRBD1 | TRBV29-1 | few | CSAFQGVYGYTF | TGCAGCGCCTTTCAGGGGGTCTATGGCTACACCTTC
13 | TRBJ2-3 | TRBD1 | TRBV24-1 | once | CATRDRSTDMQYF | TGTGCCACCAGGGACAGGAGCACAGATATGCAGTATTTT
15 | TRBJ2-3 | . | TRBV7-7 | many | CASGAGDGVGDTQYF | TGTGCTAGCGGAGCCGGGGACGGGGTCGGAGATACGCAGTATTTT
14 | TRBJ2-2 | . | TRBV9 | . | CASSVGDSTGELFF | TGTGCCAGCAGCGTAGGAGACAGCACCGGGGAGCTGTTTTTT
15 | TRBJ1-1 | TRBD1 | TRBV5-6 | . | CASSSEGTGHFEAFF | TGTGCCAGCAGCTCGGAAGGGACAGGCCATTTTGAAGCTTTCTTT
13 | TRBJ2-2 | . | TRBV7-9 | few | CASSLDSSGELFF | TGTGCCAGCAGCTTAGACAGTTCCGGGGAGCTGTTTTTT
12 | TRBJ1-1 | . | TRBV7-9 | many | CASPGQNTEAFF | TGTGCCAGCCCCGGACAGAACACTGAAGCTTTCTTT
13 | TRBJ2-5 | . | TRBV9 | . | CASSVDGEETQYF | TGTGCCAGCAGCGTAGATGGGGAAGAGACCCAGTACTTC
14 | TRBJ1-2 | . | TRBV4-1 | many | CASSQDRGNYGYTF | TGCGCCAGCAGCCAAGATCGAGGAAACTATGGCTACACCTTC
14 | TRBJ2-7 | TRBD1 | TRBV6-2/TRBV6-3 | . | CASGGTGDPYEQYF | TGTGCCAGCGGAGGGACAGGGGATCCCTACGAGCAGTACTTC
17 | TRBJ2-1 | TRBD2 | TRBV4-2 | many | CASSQDAFGGTYNEQFF | TGTGCCAGCAGCCAAGATGCCTTCGGGGGGACGTACAATGAGCAGTTCTTC
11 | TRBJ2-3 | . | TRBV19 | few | CASSIGGTQYF | TGTGCCAGTAGTATTGGGGGTACGCAGTATTTT
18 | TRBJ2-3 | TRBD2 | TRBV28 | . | CASSFSWGASGFGDTQYF | TGTGCCAGCAGTTTTTCTTGGGGGGCTAGCGGGTTTGGGGATACGCAGTATTTT
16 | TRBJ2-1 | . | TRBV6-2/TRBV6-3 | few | CASRFYRAPSGNEQFF | TGTGCCAGCAGATTTTACCGGGCCCCTTCGGGGAATGAGCAGTTCTTC